This T cell receptor (beta chain) is drawn from a study of cytomegalovirus exposure and HLA in healthy donors (TCRdb year 2017). Regarding the study in general: An earlier analysis of roughly 610 of the donors reported about 260 Gb of sequence data and some 110 million unique TCR beta sequences obtained from about 179 million T cells. To predict cytomegalovirus infection status, the study combined high-throughput TCR immunosequencing, statistical association of individual TCRs with disease status, and machine learning. In addition to the first cohort of 666 subjects, a separate validation cohort of approximately 110 different subjects was used. An earlier analysis of some 500 of the donors applied high-throughput TCR beta sequencing to assess whether each TCR beta V gene segment acted as functional or pseudogenic. Every repertoire in the discovery cohort had been generated on one and the same sequencing platform. An early release covering just under 650 HLA-typed donors comprised approximately 300 gigabases of sequencing data and about 90 million unique TCR sequences. A later analysis re-examined previously published TCR beta repertoires from 500 to 700 donors and added high-resolution HLA genotyping to investigate patterns of TCR occurrence. Using immunosequencing, the study profiled T cell repertoires from 500 to 800 subjects and related those repertoires to cytomegalovirus serostatus. Four to six DR-DQ haplotypes were handled as single units for association and clustering, since linkage in the cohort was strong. Among roughly 370 genotyped donors of the cohort, an average of approximately 240,000 unique TCR beta nucleotide sequences were sequenced per donor, approximately 20% of them non-productive. Alongside the repertoire data, information on donor age, sex, ethnicity and CMV serostatus was compiled. Genome-wide SNP genotypes for about 55% of the roughly 670 donors were used in a later genetic analysis, which treated that subset as a discovery cohort. In the later analysis, no new phenotypic data were used to find candidate immune exposures; instead, reliance was placed on TCR beta sequences and their occurrence across donors. HLA typing included class I and class II loci at four-digit resolution. Among the roughly 370 genotyped donors, around 79% belonged to the genetic ancestry cluster associated with self-reported Caucasian donors. The study aimed to test whether cataloging public T cell receptors could reveal signatures of past pathogen exposure. Typing coverage differed by locus: A, B, C, DRB1 and DQB1 were typed in about 620-630 donors, DQA1 in 500 to 550, DPA1 in approximately 610, and DPB1 in around 490.

As to this clone: The target of this receptor is not known. Per-base qualities were not stored, and no clone one base away is much larger.

General conclusions and limits of the study: Most CMV-associated TCR beta chains appeared to be HLA-restricted in a later analysis, and the HLA associations seemed to be driven largely by CMV exposure. A later analysis reported that several top co-occurrence clusters appeared linked to parvovirus B19, influenza, CMV and Epstein-Barr virus. Assigning TCR associations to individual alleles was difficult when HLA alleles, especially DR and DQ, strongly co-occurred. In vitro tests confirmed that a few of the cytomegalovirus-associated TCR beta chains recognize cytomegalovirus antigens. In a later analysis, TCR association rates were found to vary across HLA loci, with the most associated TCRs seen for DRB1 alleles and the fewest for HLA-C alleles. CMV serostatus was the only immune exposure information available for the cohort. The cohort was sequenced for TCR beta chains only, and without alpha or paired-chain data the features that could be detected were limited. The 87-base-pair reads could not distinguish some IMGT-functional V segments, including TRBV6-2 and TRBV6-3, so those segments were excluded. The classifier was reported to diagnose cytomegalovirus status with high specificity and sensitivity in both the original cohort and the validation cohort. Because counts were too low, roughly 18 rarely observed V segments, including chromosome 9 orphons, were left out of the earlier analysis of some 600 of the donors. A cluster of highly shared sequence variants was judged likely to represent a technical artifact of the sequencing pipeline. Because HLA typing was unavailable for some donors at each locus, only the typed subset was used in association tests. In a later analysis, HLA-associated TCR beta chains showed more clonal expansion and lower generation probabilities than non-associated chains that were equally common. A further reported finding was that TCR beta sequences accurately predicted the HLA-A and HLA-B alleles for most subjects in the first cohort. In a later genetic analysis, a missense DCLRE1C variant was associated with V-gene and J-gene trimming of TCR beta chains, and the association was replicated in an independent cohort. The study listed 150 to 200 TCR beta chains as associated with cytomegalovirus. Specific HLA alleles were associated with 15,000 to 20,000 TCR beta sequences at a false discovery rate of 0.05 in a later analysis. Most TCR sequences were observed very rarely across donors, whereas some public TCRs were present in many individuals. In a later genetic analysis, fewer N-insertions in productive TCRs were reported among donors in an Asian-associated ancestry cluster than the roughly 700-donor mean. It was suggested by the authors that the approach could potentially be generalized to other disease states and immunological phenotypes. Linkage disequilibrium might explain the correlated functional status among segregating V segments, but an unknown experimental factor could not be ruled out. Sequencing depth was assumed to be roughly uniform across donors in the presence/absence analyses, though that assumption may not hold. Broadly in line with IMGT annotations, most TCR beta V segments showed up in productive rearrangements about 90% or about 30% of the time in an earlier analysis of a few hundred of the donors.

Libraries were made using the immunoSEQ multiplex PCR assay. A mixture of 60 forward primers for TCR Vbeta segments and 13 reverse primers for TCR Jbeta segments was used in the multiplex PCR. Amplification of the CDR3 region of rearranged TCR beta genes was performed with a multiplex PCR assay on genomic DNA. The Illumina HiSeq System was used to sequence the amplified TCR beta libraries as 87-base-pair reads. As for the authors' bioinformatics: In a later analysis, 70 million to 95 million unique TCR beta chains were counted across the roughly 700 repertoires, and about 10 million of these chains were shared by at least two donors. Raw reads were error-corrected and collapsed into unique sequences with a nearest-neighbor algorithm that merged closely related sequences to remove PCR and sequencing errors. To assign V, D and J gene segments, CDR3 sequences were aligned to IMGT reference sequences. For a sequence to be retained, a match of at least six nucleotides was required to both a V gene segment and a J gene segment. A rearrangement counted as productive if the CDR3 had no stop codons and remained in frame with V and J, and every other rearrangement counted as non-productive. Following IMGT convention, CDR3 was defined as the stretch from the second conserved V-encoded cysteine up to the conserved J-encoded phenylalanine. In an earlier analysis of around 600 of the donors, sequences lacking an unambiguous match to a single V gene segment were excluded. In an earlier analysis of 587 of the donors, a V segment was called functional when productive rearrangements were above 56.7%, and segregating when the standard deviation between donors exceeded 5%. A statistical classification framework was built to diagnose cytomegalovirus status from the catalog of TCR beta chain sequences. In a later analysis, TCR nucleotide sequences were compared against IMGT/GENE-DB human TR gene sequences so that V and J genes could be assigned. A later analysis assigned CDR3 sequences and most-parsimonious VDJ recombination scenarios with the TCRdist pipeline. In a later analysis, each TCR beta chain was defined by its CDR3 amino acid sequence together with its V-gene family, and reads without a unique V-gene family were excluded. In a later analysis, 450 to 600 highly shared, low-generation-probability nucleotide sequences were removed to address suspected cross-contamination and a sequencing artifact. For each public chain, a later analysis derived a clonal expansion index from normalized ranks of inferred template counts within each repertoire. In a later analysis, generation probabilities were computed using a VDJ recombination model fitted to out-of-frame rearrangements, and the results were checked against IGoR. In a later analysis, TCR-TCR, TCR-HLA and TCR-CMV co-occurrence was scored with hypergeometric tests, and a repertoire-size bias correction was applied to TCR pairs. In a later analysis, false discovery rates were estimated by permuting HLA or CMV assignments 20 times. A later analysis grouped co-occurring TCRs with DBSCAN, adding TCRdist sequence similarity when clustering within HLA-allele-positive subsets. Repertoires with fewer than 30,000 or more than 120,000 public chains were left out of co-occurrence clustering, as were about five repertoires with anomalous nucleotide sharing. TCRdb limited this immuneACCESS table to in-frame rearrangements with V and J called. A share of clones is missing; checked studies link under half to unresolved V genes, and the rest is unexplained. The V and J calls and clone size are taken from that table; D and trimming were inferred from the DNA. The sample has some 180,000 clones on record, about nine tenths of them singletons. The leading ten clones occupy more than 1% of the sample.

The cohort comprised some 700 healthy bone marrow donors. All cohort members were sampled while nominally healthy, although unrecorded immune exposures were likely present. The donor was CMV seronegative and was included in the group of around 320 seronegative cohort members. A peripheral blood sample was collected from each donor, and TCR beta sequencing was performed on peripheral blood mononuclear cells. The Qiagen DNeasy Blood Extraction Kit was used to extract genomic DNA from the blood cell samples. The cysteine opens and the phenylalanine closes a CDR3 of 14 amino acids. Here the CDR3 DNA is all that survives: 42 bases in frame from base 1. The junction shows trimming of 3 bases on V and 9 bases on J, plus 12 bases between the germline ends. CDR1 MNHEY and CDR2 SMNVEV are derived from the germline V gene (reference sequence).

Sequencing used PBMCs. The chain was built from TRBV27 and TRBJ1-6; the D gene remains uncertain. The sequence came from a boy aged 2 to 9 in good health and CMV-seronegative. The CDR3 reads as follows: CASSFSPMGSPLHF. The bases read TGTGCCAGCAGTTTTAGCCCGATGGGTTCACCCCTCCACTTT.